Below, one T cell receptor beta chain is given with its context. Its antigen is not identified. The data were taken from a study of cytomegalovirus exposure and HLA in healthy donors. General study findings and limits: Some highly shared sequence variants likely arose as a pipeline artifact.

PCR was performed using 60 Vbeta and 13 Jbeta primers. Clones were read by immunoSEQ multiplex PCR, and TCRdb kept only the in-frame ones, dropping some. The sample lists 180,000 or so clones; around 78% were seen once. The CDR3 sequence is 18 residues long. Trimming took 4 bases from V and 2 from J; bases not matched to a gene: 12. Per the germline V gene, CDR1 is SGHDT and CDR2 is YYEEEE. The sample consisted of PBMCs. The receptor was isolated from a man aged 18 to 29 in good health and CMV-seronegative. J is TRBJ2-5 and V is TRBV5-6; 12 nucleotides line up with TRBD2. In DNA form, the CDR3 reads TGTGCCAGCAGCCCCGGTCCGGGACTAGCGGGCCGGCAAGAGACCCAGTACTTC. It yields the protein CASSPGPGLAGRQETQYF.